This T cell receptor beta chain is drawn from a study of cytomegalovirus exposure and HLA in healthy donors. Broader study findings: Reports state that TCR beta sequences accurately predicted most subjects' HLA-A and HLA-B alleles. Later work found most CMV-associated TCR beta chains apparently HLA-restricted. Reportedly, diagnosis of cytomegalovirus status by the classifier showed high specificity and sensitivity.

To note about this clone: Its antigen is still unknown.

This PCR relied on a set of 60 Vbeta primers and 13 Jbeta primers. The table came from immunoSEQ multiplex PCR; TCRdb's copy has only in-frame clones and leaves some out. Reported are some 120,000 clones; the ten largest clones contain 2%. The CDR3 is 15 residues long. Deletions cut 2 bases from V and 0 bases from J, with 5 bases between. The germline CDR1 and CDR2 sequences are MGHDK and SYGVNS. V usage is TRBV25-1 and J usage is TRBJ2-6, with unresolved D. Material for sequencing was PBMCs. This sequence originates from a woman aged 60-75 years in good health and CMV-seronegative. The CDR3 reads CASSETVSGANVLTF. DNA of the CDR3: TGTGCCAGCAGTGAAACGGTCTCTGGGGCCAACGTCCTGACTTTC.